This TCR beta chain came from a study of cytomegalovirus exposure and HLA in healthy donors. Study-level points and caveats: There were under 200 TCR beta chains listed as cytomegalovirus-associated. Both high specificity and high sensitivity reportedly marked the classifier's diagnosis of cytomegalovirus status.

The length of the CDR3 is 13 residues. The germline V gene has CDR1 LGHNA and CDR2 YSLEER. V gave up 0 bases and J gave up 5 bases, with 6 bases separating them. On this clone itself: The antigen is undetermined.

The PCR contained 60 Vbeta and 13 Jbeta primers. Libraries were prepared by immunoSEQ multiplex PCR; TCRdb keeps only in-frame clonotypes and omits some of them. The top ten clones hold less than 9% of a sample with 150,000 to 200,000 clones, about four fifths of them seen once. The sample comprised PBMCs. The chain couples TRBV4-3 to TRBJ2-3; D uncertain. The clonotype was recovered from a young man in good health and CMV-seropositive. CDR3 sequence reads: CASSQDTGDTQYF. The DNA for the CDR3 is TGCGCCAGCAGCCAAGATACCGGAGATACGCAGTATTTT.